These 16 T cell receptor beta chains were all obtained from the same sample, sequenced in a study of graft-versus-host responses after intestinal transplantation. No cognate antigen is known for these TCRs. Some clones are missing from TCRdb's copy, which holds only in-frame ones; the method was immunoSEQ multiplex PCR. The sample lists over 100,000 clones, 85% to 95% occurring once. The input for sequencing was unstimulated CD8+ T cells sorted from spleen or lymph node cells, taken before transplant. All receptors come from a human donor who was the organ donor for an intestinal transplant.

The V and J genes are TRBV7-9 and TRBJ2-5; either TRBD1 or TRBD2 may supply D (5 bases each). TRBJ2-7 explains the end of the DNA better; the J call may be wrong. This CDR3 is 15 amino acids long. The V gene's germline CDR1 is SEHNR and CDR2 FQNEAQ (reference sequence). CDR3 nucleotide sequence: TGTGCCAGCAGCGGGGACCGTGGGAAGCCCCACGAGCAGTACTTC. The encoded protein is CASSGDRGKPHEQYF.

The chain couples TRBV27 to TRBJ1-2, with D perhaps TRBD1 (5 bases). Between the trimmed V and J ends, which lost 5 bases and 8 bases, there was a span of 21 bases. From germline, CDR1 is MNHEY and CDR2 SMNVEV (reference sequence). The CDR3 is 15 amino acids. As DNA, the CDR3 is TGTGCCAGCAGTCCGATCGGGGGTGGGGAGGGAGGCTACACCTTC. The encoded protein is CASSPIGGGEGGYTF.

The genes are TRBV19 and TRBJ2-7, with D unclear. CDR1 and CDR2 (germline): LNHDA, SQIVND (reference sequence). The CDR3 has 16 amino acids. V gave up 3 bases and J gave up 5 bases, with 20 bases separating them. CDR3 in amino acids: CASSMDGPLTLDEQYF. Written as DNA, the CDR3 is TGTGCCAGTAGTATGGACGGACCCCTGACTCTCGACGAGCAGTACTTC.

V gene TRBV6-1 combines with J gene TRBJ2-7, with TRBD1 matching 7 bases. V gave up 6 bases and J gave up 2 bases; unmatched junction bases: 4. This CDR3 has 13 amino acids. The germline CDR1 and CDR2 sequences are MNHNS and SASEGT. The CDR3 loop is CASSPRGTYEQYF. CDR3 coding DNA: TGTGCCAGCAGCCCCAGGGGGACCTACGAGCAGTACTTC.

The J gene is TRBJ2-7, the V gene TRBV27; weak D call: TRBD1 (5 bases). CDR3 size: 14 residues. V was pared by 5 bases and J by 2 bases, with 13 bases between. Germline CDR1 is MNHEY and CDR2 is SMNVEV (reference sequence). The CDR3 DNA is TGTGCCAGCAGTCCTCATGCAGGGCCCTACGAGCAGTACTTC. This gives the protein CASSPHAGPYEQYF.

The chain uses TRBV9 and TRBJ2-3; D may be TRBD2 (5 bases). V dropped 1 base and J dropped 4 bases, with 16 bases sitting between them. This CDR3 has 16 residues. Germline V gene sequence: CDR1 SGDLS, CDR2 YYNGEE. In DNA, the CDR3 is TGTGCCAGCAGCGTATTTGCAAAGGTGGGAGCAGATACGCAGTATTTT. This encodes CASSVFAKVGADTQYF.

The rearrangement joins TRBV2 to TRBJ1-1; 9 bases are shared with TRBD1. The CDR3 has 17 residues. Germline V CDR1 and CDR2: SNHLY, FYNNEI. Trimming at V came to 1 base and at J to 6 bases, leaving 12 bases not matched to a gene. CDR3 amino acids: CASSEETGTGWFSEAFF. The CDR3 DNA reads TGTGCCAGCAGTGAAGAGACCGGGACAGGGTGGTTCTCTGAAGCTTTCTTT.

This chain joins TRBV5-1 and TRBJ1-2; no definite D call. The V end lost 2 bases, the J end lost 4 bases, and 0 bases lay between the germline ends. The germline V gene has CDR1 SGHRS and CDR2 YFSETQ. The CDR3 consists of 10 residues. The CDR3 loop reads CASSFYGYTF. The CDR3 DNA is TGCGCCAGCAGCTTCTATGGCTACACCTTC.

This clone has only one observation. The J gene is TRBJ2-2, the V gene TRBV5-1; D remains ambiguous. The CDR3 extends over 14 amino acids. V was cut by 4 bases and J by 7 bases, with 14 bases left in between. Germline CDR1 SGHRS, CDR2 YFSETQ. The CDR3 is CASSRTGRGGELFF. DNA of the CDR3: TGCGCCAGCAGCCGGACGGGCCGAGGCGGGGAGCTGTTTTTT.

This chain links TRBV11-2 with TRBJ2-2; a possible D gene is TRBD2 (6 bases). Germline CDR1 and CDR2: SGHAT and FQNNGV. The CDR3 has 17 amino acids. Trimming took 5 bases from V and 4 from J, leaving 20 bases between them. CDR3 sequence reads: CASSPTMILAPTGELFF. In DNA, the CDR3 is TGTGCCAGCAGCCCTACGATGATTCTAGCGCCCACCGGGGAGCTGTTTTTT.

CDR3 DNA: TGTGCCAGCAGCGTAGCTAACTATGGCTACACCTTC. Protein product: CASSVANYGYTF. This chain connects TRBV9 to TRBJ1-2; D remains ambiguous. Germline-derived CDR1 and CDR2 are SGDLS and YYNGEE. Trimming removed 0 bases at V and 0 bases at J, with 0 bases between. The CDR3 has 12 amino acids.

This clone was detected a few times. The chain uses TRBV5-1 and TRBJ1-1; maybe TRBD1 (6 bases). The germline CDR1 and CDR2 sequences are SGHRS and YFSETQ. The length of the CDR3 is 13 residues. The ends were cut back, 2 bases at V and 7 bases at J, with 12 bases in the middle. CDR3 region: CASSFGGRDEAFF. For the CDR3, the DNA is TGCGCCAGCAGCTTCGGGGGGCGGGATGAAGCTTTCTTT. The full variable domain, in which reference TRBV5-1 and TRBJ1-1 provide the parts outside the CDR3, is KAGVTQTPRYLIKTRGQQVTLSCSPISGHRSVSWYQQTPGQGLQFLFEYFSETQRNKGNFPGRFSGRQFSNSRSEMNVSTLELGDSALYLCASSFGGRDEAFFGQGTRLTVV.

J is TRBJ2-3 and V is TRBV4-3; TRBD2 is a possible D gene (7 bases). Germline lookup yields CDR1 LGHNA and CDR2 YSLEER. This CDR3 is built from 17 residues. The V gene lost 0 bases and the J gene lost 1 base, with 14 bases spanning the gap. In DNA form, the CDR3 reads TGCGCCAGCAGCCAAGATCTTTGGGAGGGGGGCACAGATACGCAGTATTTT. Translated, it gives CASSQDLWEGGTDTQYF.

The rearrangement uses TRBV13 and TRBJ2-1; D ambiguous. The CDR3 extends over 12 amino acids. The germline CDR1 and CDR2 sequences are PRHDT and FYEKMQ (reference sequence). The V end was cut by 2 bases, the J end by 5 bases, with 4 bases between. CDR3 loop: CASSLPNNEQFF. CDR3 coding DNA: TGTGCCAGCAGCTTACCAAACAATGAGCAGTTCTTC.

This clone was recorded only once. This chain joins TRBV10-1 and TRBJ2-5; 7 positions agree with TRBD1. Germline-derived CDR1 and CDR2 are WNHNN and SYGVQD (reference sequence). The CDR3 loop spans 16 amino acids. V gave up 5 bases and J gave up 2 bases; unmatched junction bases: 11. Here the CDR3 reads CASSSNRGPVQETQYF. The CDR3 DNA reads TGCGCCAGCAGTTCCAACAGGGGACCCGTACAAGAGACCCAGTACTTC.

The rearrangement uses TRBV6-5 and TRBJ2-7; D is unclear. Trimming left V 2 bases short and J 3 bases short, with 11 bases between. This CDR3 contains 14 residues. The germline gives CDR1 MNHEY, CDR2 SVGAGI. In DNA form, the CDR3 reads TGTGCCAGCAGTTACGCGGCCTCCGTCTACGAGCAGTACTTC. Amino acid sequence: CASSYAASVYEQYF.